The TCR beta chain described here comes from a study of blood T cells in healthy people across ages. Across the study: With template switching, about one barcoded beta molecule was captured per two T cells.

Together with a sample-barcoded 5' primer, a J-beta primer mix was included in a second PCR lasting roughly 7 to 11 cycles. TCRdb re-derived calls from the 5' RACE reads in MiXCR, one entry per CDR3 protein. The table shows hundreds of thousands of distinct CDR3 sequences, with roughly 50% occurring only once. The draw of peripheral blood yielded about 10 milliliters from each donor. There were at least 6 micrograms of total RNA extracted from every sample. The CDR3 runs 11 residues. Germline assignment: CDR1 MNHNY and CDR2 SVGAGI (reference sequence). Between the trimmed V and J ends, which lost 3 bases and 4 bases, there was a span of 3 bases.

Sequences were obtained from blood. The chain couples TRBV6-6 to TRBJ2-5; D remains ambiguous. This sequence originates from a man in his fifties or sixties in good health. CDR3 sequence: CASSYIETQYF. CDR3 sequence (DNA): TGTGCCAGCAGTTATATAGAGACCCAGTACTTC.